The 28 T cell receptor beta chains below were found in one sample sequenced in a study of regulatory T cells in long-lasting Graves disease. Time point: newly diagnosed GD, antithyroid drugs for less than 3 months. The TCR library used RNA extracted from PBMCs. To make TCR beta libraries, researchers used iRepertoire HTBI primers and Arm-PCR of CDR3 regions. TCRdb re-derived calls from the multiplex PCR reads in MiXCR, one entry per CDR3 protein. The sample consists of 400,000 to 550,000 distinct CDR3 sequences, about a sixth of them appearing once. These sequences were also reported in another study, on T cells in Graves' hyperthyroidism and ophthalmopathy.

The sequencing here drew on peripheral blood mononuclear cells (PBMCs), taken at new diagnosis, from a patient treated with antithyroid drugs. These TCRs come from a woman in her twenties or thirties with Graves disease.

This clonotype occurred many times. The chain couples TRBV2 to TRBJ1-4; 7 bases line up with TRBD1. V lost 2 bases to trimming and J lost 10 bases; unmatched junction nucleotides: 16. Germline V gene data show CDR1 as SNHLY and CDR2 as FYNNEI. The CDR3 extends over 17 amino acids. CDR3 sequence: CASSERDSRTGFGKLFF. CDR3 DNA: TGTGCCAGCAGTGAAAGGGACAGTCGAACGGGCTTTGGAAAACTGTTTTTT.

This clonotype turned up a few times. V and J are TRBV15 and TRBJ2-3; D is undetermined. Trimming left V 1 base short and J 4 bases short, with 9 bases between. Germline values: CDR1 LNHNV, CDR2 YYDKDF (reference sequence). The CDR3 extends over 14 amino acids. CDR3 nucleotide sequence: TGTGCCACCAGCAGAGCGGGTTGGTCAGATACGCAGTATTTT. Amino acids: CATSRAGWSDTQYF.

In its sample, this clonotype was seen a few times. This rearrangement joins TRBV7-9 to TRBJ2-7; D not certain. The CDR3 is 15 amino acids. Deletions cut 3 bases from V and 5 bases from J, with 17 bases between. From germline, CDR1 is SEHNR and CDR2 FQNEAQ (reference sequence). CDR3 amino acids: CASSLSPGVGDEQYF. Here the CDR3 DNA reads TGTGCCAGCAGCTTGAGCCCCGGAGTTGGTGACGAGCAGTACTTC.

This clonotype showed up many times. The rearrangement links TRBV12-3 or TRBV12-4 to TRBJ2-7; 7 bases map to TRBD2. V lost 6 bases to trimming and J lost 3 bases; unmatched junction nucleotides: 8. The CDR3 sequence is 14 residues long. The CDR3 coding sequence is TGTGCCAGCAGCCGTCGACTAGCAGACTACGAGCAGTACTTC. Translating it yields CASSRRLADYEQYF.

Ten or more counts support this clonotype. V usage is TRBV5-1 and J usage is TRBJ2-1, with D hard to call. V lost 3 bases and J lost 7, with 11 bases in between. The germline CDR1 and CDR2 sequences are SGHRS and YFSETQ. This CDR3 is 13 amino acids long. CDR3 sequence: CASSSDGWNEQFF. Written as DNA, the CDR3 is TGCGCCAGCAGCTCGGACGGCTGGAATGAGCAGTTCTTC.

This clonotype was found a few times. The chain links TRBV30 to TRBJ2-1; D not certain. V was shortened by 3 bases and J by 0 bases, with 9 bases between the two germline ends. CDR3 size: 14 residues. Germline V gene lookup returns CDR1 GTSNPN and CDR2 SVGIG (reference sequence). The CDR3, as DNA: TGTGCCTGGAGGGCAGAACCCTCCTACAATGAGCAGTTCTTC. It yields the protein CAWRAEPSYNEQFF.

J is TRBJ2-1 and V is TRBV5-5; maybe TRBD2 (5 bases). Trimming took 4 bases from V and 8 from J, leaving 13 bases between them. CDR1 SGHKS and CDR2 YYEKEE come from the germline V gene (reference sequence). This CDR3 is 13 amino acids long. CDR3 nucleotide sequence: TGTGCCAGCAGCACAACTAGGATTGATGAGCAGTTCTTC. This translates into CASSTTRIDEQFF.

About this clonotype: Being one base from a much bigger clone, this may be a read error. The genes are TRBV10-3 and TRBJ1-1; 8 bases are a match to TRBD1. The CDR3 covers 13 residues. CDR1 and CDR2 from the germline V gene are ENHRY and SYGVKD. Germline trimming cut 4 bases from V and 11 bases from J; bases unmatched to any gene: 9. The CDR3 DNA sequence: TGTGCCATCAGTGGACGACAGGGGATTGATGCTTTCTTT. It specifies CAISGRQGIDAFF.

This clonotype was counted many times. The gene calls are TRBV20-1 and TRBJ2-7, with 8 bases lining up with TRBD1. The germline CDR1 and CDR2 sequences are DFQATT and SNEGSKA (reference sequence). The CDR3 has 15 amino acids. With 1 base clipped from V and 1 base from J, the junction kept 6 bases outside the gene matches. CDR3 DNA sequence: TGCAGTGCTAGAGTATGGGACAGGCGTTCCTACGAGCAGTACTTC. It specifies CSARVWDRRSYEQYF.

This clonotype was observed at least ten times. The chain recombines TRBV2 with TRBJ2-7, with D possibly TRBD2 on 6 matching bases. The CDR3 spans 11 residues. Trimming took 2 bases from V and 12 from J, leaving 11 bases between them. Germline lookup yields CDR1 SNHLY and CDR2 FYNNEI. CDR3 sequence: CASSEWREAYF. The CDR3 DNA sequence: TGTGCCAGCAGTGAATGGAGGGAGGCGTACTTC.

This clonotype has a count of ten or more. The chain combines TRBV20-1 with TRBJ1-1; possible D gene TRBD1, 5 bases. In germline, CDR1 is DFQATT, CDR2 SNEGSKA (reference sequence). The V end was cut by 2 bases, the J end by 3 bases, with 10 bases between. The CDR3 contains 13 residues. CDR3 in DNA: TGCAGTGCTAGATCGCAGGGTGACACTGAAGCTTTCTTT. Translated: CSARSQGDTEAFF.

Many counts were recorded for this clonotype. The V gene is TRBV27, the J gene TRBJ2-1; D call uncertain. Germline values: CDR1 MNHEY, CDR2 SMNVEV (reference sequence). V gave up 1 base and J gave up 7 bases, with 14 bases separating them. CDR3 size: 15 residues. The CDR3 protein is CASSLWAPKRNEQFF. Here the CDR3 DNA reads TGTGCCAGCAGTTTATGGGCCCCCAAAAGAAATGAGCAGTTCTTC.

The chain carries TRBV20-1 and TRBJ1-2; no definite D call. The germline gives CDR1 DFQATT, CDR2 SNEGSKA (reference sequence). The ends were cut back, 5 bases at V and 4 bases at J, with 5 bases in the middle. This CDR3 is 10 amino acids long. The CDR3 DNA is TGCAGTGCTTTAAGCTATGGCTACACCTTC. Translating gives CSALSYGYTF.

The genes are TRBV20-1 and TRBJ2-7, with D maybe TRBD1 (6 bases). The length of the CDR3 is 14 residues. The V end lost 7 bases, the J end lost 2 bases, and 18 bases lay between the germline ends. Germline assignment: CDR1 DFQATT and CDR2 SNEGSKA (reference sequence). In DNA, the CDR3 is TGCAGTGTCTTAACAGGGTCCGAAACCTACGAGCAGTACTTC. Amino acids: CSVLTGSETYEQYF.

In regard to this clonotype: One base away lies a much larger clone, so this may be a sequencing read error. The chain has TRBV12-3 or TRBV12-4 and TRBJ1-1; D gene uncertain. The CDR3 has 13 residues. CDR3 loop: CAGSRDLSPQAFF. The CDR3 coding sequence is TGTGCCGGCAGCCGGGATTTGTCGCCACAAGCTTTCTTT.

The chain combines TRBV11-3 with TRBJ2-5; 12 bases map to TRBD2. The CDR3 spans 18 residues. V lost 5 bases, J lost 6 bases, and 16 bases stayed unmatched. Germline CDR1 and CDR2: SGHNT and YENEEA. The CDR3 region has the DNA TGTGCCAGCAGCCGGGACCCCAGGACTAGCGGGAAACTTCAGACCCAGTACTTC. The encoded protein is CASSRDPRTSGKLQTQYF.

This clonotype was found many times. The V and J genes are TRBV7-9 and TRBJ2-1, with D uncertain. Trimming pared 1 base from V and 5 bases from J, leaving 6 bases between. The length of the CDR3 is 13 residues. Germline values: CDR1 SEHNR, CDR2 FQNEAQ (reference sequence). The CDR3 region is CASSLVSNNEQFF. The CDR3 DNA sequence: TGTGCCAGCAGCTTAGTCAGTAACAATGAGCAGTTCTTC.

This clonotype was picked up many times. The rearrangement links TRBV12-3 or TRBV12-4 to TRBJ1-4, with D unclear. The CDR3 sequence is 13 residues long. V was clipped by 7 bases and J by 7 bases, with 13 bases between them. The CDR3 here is CASNTFRAEKLFF. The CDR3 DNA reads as TGTGCCAGCAATACGTTCCGGGCTGAAAAACTGTTTTTT.

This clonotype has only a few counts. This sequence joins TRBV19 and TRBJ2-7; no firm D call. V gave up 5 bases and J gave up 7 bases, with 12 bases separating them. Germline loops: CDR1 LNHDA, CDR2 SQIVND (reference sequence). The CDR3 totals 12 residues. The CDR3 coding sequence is TGTGCCAGTAGTGGGTCAGTAGAAGAGCAGTACTTC. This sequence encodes CASSGSVEEQYF.

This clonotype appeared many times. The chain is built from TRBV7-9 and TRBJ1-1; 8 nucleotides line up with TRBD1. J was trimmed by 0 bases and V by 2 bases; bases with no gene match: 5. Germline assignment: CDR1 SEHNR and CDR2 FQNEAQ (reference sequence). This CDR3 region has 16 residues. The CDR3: CASSLSPGQVNTEAFF. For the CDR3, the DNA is TGTGCCAGCAGCTTAAGTCCGGGACAGGTGAACACTGAAGCTTTCTTT.

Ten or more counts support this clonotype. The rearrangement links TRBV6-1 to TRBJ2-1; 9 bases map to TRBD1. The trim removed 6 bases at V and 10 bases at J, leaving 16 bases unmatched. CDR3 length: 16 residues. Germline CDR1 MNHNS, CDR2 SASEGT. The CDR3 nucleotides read TGTGCCAGCAGACTAAACTCGGGACAGGGATTTTCGGAGCAGTTCTTC. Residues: CASRLNSGQGFSEQFF.

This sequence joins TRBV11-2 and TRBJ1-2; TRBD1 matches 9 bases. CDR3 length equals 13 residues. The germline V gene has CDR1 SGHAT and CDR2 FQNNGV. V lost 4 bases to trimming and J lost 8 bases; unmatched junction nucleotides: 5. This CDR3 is CASSSGTGSGYTF. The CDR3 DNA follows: TGTGCCAGCAGCTCAGGGACAGGGAGCGGCTACACCTTC.

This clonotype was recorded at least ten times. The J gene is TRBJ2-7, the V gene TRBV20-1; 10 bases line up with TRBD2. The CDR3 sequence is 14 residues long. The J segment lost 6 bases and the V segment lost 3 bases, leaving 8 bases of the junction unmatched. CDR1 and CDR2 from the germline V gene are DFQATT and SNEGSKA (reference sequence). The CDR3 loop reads CSASGLAGVFEQYF. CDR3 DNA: TGCAGTGCTAGCGGGCTAGCGGGAGTCTTCGAGCAGTACTTC.

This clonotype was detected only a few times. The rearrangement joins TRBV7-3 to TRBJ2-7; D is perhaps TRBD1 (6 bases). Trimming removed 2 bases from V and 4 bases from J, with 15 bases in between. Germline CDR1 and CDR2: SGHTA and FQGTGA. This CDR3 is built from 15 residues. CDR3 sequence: CASSLWAGEQYEQYF. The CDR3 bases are TGTGCCAGCAGCTTATGGGCAGGGGAGCAGTACGAGCAGTACTTC.

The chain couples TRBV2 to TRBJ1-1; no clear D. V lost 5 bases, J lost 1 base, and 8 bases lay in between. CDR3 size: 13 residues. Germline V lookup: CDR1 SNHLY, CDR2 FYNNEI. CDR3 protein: CASSPETNTEAFF. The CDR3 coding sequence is TGTGCCAGCAGTCCAGAGACGAACACTGAAGCTTTCTTT.

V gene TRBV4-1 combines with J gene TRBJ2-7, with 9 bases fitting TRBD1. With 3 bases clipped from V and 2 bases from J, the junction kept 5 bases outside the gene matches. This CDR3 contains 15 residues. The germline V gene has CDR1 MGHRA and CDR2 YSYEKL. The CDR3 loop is CASSHDGTGTYEQYF. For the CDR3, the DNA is TGCGCCAGCAGCCACGACGGGACAGGGACCTACGAGCAGTACTTC.

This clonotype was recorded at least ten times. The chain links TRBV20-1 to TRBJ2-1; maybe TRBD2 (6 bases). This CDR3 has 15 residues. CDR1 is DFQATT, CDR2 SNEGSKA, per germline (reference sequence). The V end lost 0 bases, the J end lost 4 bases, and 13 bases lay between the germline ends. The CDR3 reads CSARDSGEEYNEQFF. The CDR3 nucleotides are TGCAGTGCTAGAGATTCGGGGGAGGAGTACAATGAGCAGTTCTTC.

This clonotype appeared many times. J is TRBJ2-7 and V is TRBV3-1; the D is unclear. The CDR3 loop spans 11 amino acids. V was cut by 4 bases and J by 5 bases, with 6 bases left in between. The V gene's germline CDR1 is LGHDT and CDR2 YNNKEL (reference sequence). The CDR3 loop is CASSRADEQYF. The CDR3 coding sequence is TGTGCCAGCAGCCGTGCAGACGAGCAGTACTTC.